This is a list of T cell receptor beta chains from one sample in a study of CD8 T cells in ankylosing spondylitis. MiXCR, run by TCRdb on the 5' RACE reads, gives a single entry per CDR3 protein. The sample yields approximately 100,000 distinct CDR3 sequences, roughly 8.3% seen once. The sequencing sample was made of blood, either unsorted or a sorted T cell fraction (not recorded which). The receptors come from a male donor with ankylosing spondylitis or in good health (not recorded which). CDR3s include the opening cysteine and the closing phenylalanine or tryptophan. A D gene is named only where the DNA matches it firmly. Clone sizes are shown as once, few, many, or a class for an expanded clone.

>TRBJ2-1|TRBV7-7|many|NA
TGTGCTAGCAGCTTAGTTTCTGGGCTGGGTGAGCAGTTCTTC
CASSLVSGLGEQFF
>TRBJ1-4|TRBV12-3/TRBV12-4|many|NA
TGTGCCAGCAGCTTCGGGGTAGCACCCCTAGGAAAACTGTTTTTT
CASSFGVAPLGKLFF
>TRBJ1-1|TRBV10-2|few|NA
TGCGCCAGCAGCGAACAGGGGAACACTGAAGCTTTCTTT
CASSEQGNTEAFF
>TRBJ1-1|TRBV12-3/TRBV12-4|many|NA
TGTGCCAGCACTCCGACGACAGTGAACACTGAAGCTTTCTTT
CASTPTTVNTEAFF
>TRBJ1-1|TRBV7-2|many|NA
TGTGCCAGCAGCCACGGTGTCGCGACTGAAGCTTTCTTT
CASSHGVATEAFF
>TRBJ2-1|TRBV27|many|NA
TGTGCCAGCAGTTCCCGTCTCCAGGGGGGGTACGAGCAGTTCTTC
CASSSRLQGGYEQFF
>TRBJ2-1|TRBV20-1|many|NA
TGCAGTGCTAGAGACCCTCCCTCCTACAATGAGCAGTTCTTC
CSARDPPSYNEQFF
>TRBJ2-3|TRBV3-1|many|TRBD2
TGTGCCAGCAGCCAAGATCTATCAGCGGGAGCAGATACGCAGTATTTT
CASSQDLSAGADTQYF
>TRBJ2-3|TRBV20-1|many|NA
TGCAGTGCTAGAGATAACACCGGGGGCATAGAGACAGATACGCAGTATTTT
CSARDNTGGIETDTQYF
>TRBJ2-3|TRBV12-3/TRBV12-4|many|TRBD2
TGTGCCAGCACTCAAGGACTAGCGGCTAGCACAGATACGCAGTATTTT
CASTQGLAASTDTQYF
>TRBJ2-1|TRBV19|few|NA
TGTGCCAGTAGTATCATCGGGAGCAATGAGCAGTTCTTC
CASSIIGSNEQFF